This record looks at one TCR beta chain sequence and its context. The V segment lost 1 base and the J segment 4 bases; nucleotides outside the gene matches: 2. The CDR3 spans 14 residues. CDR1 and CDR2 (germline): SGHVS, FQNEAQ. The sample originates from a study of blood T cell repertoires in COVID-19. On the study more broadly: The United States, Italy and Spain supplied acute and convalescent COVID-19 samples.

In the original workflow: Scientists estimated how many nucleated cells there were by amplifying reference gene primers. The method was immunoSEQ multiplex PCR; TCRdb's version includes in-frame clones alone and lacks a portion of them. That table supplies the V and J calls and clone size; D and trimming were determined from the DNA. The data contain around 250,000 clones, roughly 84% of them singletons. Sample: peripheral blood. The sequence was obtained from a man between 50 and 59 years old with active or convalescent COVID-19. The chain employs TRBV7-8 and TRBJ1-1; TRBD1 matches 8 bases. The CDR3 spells CASSLGTGTTEAFF. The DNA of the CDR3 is TGTGCCAGCAGCTTAGGGACAGGGACCACTGAAGCTTTCTTT.